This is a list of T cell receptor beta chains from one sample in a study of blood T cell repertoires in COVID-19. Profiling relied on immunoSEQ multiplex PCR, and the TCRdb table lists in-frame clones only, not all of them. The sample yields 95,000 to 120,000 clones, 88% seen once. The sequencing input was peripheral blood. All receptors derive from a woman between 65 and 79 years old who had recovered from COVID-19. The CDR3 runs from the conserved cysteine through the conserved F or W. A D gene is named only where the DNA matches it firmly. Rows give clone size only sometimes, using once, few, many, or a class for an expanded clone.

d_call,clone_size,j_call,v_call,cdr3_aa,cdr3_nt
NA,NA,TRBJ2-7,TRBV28,CASKGVMNYEQYF,TGTGCCAGCAAGGGGGTCATGAACTACGAGCAGTACTTC
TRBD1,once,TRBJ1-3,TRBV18,CASSPPAGGEYF,TGTGCCAGCTCACCACCCGCAGGGGGTGAATATTTT
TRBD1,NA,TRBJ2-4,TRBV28,CASRLTGRDIQYF,TGTGCCAGCAGGTTGACAGGGAGAGACATTCAGTACTTC
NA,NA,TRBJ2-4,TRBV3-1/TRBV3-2,CASSPTGGAWGKNIQYF,TGTGCCAGCAGCCCCACTGGAGGGGCCTGGGGCAAAAACATTCAGTACTTC
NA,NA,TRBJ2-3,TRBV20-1,CSAPFRDTQYF,TGCAGTGCTCCATTTAGAGATACGCAGTATTTT
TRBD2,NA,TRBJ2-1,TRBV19,CASSTLTGRAFESEQFF,TGTGCCAGTAGCACCCTAACCGGGAGGGCCTTTGAGAGTGAGCAGTTCTTC
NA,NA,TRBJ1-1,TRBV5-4,CASSSYRENTEAFF,TGTGCCAGCAGCTCCTACAGGGAGAACACTGAAGCTTTCTTT
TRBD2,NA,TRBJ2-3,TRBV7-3,CASSRAGVSTDTQYF,TGTGCCAGCAGCCGAGCGGGGGTTAGCACAGATACGCAGTATTTT
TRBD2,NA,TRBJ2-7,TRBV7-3,CASSLGGGLSYEQYF,TGTGCCAGCAGCCTGGGCGGGGGTCTCTCCTACGAGCAGTACTTC
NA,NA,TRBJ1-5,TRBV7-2,CASSLGTPNQPQHF,TGTGCCAGCAGCTTAGGGACTCCTAATCAGCCCCAGCATTTT
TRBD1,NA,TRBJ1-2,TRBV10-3,CASEGDRGRGGYTF,TGTGCCTCAGAGGGGGACAGGGGCCGGGGAGGCTACACCTTC
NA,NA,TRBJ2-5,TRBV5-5,CASSFYSALGMQTQYF,TGTGCCAGCAGCTTTTACTCGGCTCTAGGCATGCAGACCCAGTACTTC
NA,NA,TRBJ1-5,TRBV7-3,CASSPDRNQPQHF,TGTGCCAGCAGCCCCGACAGGAATCAGCCCCAGCATTTT
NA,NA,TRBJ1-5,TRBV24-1,CATADSYSNQPQHF,TGTGCCACCGCGGACAGTTATAGCAATCAGCCCCAGCATTTT
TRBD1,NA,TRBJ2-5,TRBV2,CASRLRDSVLETQYF,TGTGCCAGCAGACTCCGGGACAGCGTCCTCGAGACCCAGTACTTC
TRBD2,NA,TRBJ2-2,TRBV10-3,CAISASGDNTGELFF,TGTGCCATCAGTGCTAGCGGGGATAACACCGGGGAGCTGTTTTTT
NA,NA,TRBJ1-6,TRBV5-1,CASGMAGMGYSPLHF,TGCGCCAGCGGGATGGCAGGGATGGGATACTCACCCCTCCACTTT
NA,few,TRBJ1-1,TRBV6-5,CASRRAGVNTEAFF,TGTGCCAGCAGGAGGGCTGGGGTGAACACTGAAGCTTTCTTT
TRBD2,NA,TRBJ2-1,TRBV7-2,CASSLLGTSGYNEQFF,TGTGCCAGCAGCTTACTCGGGACTAGCGGATACAATGAGCAGTTCTTC
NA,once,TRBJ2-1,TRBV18,CASSPPGVNEQFF,TGTGCCAGCTCACCACCAGGGGTCAATGAGCAGTTCTTC
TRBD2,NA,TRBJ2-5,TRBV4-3,CASSQDPPAGGETQYF,TGCGCCAGCAGCCAAGATCCCCCAGCGGGAGGGGAGACCCAGTACTTC
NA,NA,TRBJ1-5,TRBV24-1,CATSSGSFVNQPQHF,TGTGCCACCAGCTCCGGGTCTTTCGTCAATCAGCCCCAGCATTTT
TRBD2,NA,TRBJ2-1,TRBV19,CASSILAGAGEQFF,TGTGCCAGTAGTATCCTAGCGGGAGCGGGAGAGCAGTTCTTC
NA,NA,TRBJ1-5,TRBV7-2,CASSPVPRTAANQPQHF,TGTGCCAGCAGCCCAGTACCGAGGACAGCGGCCAATCAGCCCCAGCATTTT
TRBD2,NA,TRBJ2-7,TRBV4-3,CASSQDVGAGEGAYEQYF,TGCGCCAGCAGCCAAGATGTCGGAGCGGGAGAAGGGGCCTACGAGCAGTACTTC
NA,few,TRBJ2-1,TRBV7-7,CASSSLPGEQFF,TGTGCTAGCAGCTCACTACCTGGGGAGCAGTTCTTC
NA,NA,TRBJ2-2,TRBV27,CASSFRTGTGELFF,TGTGCCAGCAGTTTCCGGACGGGGACCGGGGAGCTGTTTTTT
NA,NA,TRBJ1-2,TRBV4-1,CASSQDLTGSYHGYTF,TGCGCCAGCAGCCAAGATCTTACAGGGAGCTACCATGGCTACACCTTC
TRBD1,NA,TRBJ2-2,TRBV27,CASGQGVDTGELFF,TGTGCCAGCGGACAGGGGGTTGACACCGGGGAGCTGTTTTTT
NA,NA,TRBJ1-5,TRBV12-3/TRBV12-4,CASSNFTGKPQHF,TGTGCCAGCAGCAACTTCACGGGGAAGCCCCAGCATTTT
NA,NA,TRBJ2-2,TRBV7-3,CASSLHTGELFF,TGTGCCAGCAGCCTCCACACCGGGGAGCTGTTTTTT
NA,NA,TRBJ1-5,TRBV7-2,CASSSLNQPQHF,TGTGCCAGCAGCTCCTTAAATCAGCCCCAGCATTTT
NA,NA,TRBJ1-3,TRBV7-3,CASSPAPSGNTIYF,TGTGCCAGCAGCCCCGCGCCCTCTGGAAACACCATATATTTT
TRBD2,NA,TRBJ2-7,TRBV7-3,CASSLMASGEQYF,TGTGCCAGCAGCTTAATGGCTAGCGGCGAGCAGTACTTC
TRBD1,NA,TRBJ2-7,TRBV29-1,CSVEELYGLGQGTYEQYF,TGCAGCGTTGAAGAACTGTATGGGCTGGGACAGGGGACCTACGAGCAGTACTTC
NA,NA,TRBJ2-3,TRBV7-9,CASSPVTSTDTQYF,TGTGCCAGCAGCCCCGTGACTAGCACAGATACGCAGTATTTT
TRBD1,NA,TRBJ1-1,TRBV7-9,CASSYRDSRGTEAFF,TGTGCCAGCAGCTACCGGGACAGCCGAGGGACTGAAGCTTTCTTT
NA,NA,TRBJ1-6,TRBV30,CAWNRQYSPLHF,TGTGCCTGGAACAGACAGTATTCACCCCTCCACTTT
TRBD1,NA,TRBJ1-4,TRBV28,CASRRQGRDEKLFF,TGTGCCAGCAGAAGACAGGGGCGGGATGAAAAACTGTTTTTT
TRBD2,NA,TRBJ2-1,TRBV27,CASHIWGGDGPYNEQFF,TGTGCCAGCCATATTTGGGGGGGGGATGGGCCCTACAATGAGCAGTTCTTC